The TCR beta chain under discussion was sequenced for a study of quantifying T cell responses using KT2 cells. Study summary: cDNA was made from DNase-treated RNA using alpha and beta constant primers.

Each cDNA got a UMI-containing oligo ligated at its 3' end. First-round PCR used around 4 cycles and beta primers RC1.1 and RC1.2 covering TRBC1 and TRBC2. Each CDR3 protein is one row after TCRdb ran MiXCR on the UMI-ligation and nested PCR reads. The table shows over 55,000 distinct CDR3 sequences, with about 12% occurring only once. This receptor was taken from a human donor. The specimen sequenced was PBMCs spiked with cells of the T cell clone KT2.

The CDR3 bases are TGTGCCAGCAGGTACAGGGGGCGCACAGATACGCAGTATTTT. Its translation is CASRYRGRTDTQYF. The chain employs TRBV6-2 or TRBV6-3 and TRBJ2-3, with 9 bases that match TRBD1. The V and J ends lost 6 bases and 1 base, in that order; junction bases with no gene match: 2. Germline CDR1 is MNHEY and CDR2 is SVGEGT. This CDR3 has 14 amino acids.